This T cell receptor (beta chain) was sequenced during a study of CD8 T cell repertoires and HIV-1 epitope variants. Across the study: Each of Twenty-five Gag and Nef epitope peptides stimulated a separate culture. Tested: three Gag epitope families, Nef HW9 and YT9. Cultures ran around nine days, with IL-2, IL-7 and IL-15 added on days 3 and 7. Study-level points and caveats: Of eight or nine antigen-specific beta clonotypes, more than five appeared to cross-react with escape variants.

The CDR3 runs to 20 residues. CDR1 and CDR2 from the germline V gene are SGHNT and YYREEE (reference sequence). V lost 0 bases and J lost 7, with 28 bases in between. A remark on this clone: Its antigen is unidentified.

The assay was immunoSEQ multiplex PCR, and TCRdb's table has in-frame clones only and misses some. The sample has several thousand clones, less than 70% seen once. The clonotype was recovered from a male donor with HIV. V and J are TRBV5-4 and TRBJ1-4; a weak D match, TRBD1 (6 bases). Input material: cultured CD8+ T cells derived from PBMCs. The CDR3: CASSLGPTQPRDTRGEKLFF. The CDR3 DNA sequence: TGTGCCAGCAGCTTGGGACCGACACAGCCCCGGGACACCAGAGGTGAAAAACTGTTTTTT.